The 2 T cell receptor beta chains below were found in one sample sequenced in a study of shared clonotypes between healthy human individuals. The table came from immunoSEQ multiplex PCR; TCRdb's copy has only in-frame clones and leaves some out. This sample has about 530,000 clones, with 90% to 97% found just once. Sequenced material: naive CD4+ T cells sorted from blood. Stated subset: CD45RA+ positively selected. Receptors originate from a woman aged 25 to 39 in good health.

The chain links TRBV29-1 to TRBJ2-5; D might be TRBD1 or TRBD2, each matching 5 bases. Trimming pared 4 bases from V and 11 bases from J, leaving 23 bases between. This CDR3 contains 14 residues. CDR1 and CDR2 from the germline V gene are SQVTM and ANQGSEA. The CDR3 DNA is TGCAGCGTTGTCCGGGACGCTACGTTTTGGGAGCAGTACTTC. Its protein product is CSVVRDATFWEQYF.

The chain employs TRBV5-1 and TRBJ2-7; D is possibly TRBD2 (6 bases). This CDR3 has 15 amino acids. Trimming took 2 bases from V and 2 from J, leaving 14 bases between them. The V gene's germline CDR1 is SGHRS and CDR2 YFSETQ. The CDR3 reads CASSFPGGTTYEQYF. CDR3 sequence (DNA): TGCGCCAGCAGCTTTCCCGGGGGTACAACCTACGAGCAGTACTTC.